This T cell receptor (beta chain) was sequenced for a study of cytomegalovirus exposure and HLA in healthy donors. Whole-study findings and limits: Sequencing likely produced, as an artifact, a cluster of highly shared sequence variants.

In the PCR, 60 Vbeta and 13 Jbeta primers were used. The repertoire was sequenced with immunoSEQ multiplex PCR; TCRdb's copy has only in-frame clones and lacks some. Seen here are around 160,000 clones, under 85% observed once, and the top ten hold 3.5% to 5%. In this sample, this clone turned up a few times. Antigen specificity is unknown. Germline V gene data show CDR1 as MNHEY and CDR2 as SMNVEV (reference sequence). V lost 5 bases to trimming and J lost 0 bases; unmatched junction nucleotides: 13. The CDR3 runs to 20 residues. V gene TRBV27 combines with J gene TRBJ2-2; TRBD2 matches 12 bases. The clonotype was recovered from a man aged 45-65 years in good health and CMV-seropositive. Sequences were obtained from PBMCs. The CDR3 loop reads CASSIRLAGALSANTGELFF. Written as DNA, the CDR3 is TGTGCCAGCAGTATTCGACTAGCGGGAGCGCTATCAGCGAACACCGGGGAGCTGTTTTTT.